This entry features one TCR beta chain sequence. Looked up from germline, CDR1 is LNHNV and CDR2 is YYDKDF (reference sequence). V shed 1 base, J shed 1 base, and the junction held 3 bases outside the gene matches. This CDR3 contains 15 residues. The data originate from a study of blood T cell repertoires in COVID-19. Study in general: Some COVID-19 samples were acute and others convalescent; all came from the United States, Italy and Spain. Nucleic acid was either cDNA or gDNA, and it came from T cells, B-cell-depleted T cells, or PBMCs.

Followed over time, Seattle patients had been enrolled while infection was active. Study processing details: Estimated nucleated cell counts came from reference gene primer amplification. Sequencing was performed with immunoSEQ multiplex PCR; in TCRdb, only in-frame clones are kept and a portion is missing. That table furnishes V, J and clone size, whereas the DNA furnished D and trimming. Of 50,000 to 70,000 clones listed, approximately 83% were seen once; the top ten hold approximately 8.9%. The chain combines TRBV15 with TRBJ1-2; 7 bases agree with TRBD1. The source material was peripheral blood. This sequence was found in a man older than 75 with COVID-19, enrolled during active disease. CDR3 amino acids: CATSRAPGGNYGYTF. Written as DNA, the CDR3 is TGTGCCACCAGCAGAGCCCCAGGGGGTAACTATGGCTACACCTTC.